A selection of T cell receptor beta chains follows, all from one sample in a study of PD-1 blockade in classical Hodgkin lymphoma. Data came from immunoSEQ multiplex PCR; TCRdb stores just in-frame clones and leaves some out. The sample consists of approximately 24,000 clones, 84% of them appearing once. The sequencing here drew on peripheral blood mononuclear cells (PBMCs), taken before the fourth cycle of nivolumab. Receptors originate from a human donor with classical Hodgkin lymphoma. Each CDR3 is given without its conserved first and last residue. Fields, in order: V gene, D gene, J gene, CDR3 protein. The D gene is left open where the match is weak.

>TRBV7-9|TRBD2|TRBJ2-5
ASSPTERGAQETQY
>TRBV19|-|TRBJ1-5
ASSIGGPHRQPQH
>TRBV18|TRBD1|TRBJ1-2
ASSSEGASNYGYT
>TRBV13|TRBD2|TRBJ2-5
ASSLGLSGSAETQY
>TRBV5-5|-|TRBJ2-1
ASTQGQTSYNEQF
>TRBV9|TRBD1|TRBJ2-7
ASSVGDSWYYEQY
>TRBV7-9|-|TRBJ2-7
ASSAQVSYEQY
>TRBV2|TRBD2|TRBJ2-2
ASGREGRVGELF
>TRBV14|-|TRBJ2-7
ATSQYPRGPYEQY
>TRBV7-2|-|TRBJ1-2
ASNSDRLGGYT
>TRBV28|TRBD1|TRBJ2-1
ASSLGTALSYNEQF
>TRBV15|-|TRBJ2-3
ATSLRGFSTDTQY
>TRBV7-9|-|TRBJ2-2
ASSLGLALTGELF
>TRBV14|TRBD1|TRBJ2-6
ASSRARGPGANVLT
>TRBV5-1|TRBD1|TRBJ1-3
ASSGTGTGNTIY
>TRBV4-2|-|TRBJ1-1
ASSRRGADTEAF